These 5 T cell receptor beta chains share one sample of origin, sequenced in a study of cytomegalovirus exposure and HLA in healthy donors. The assay was immunoSEQ multiplex PCR, and TCRdb's table has in-frame clones only and misses some. The sample lists tens of thousands of clones, approximately 96% occurring once. Sequencing was done on a sample of PBMCs. Source of these receptors: a woman between 18 and 30 years old in good health and CMV-seronegative.

This chain links TRBV10-3 with TRBJ2-3; TRBD2 aligns across 11 bases. In germline, CDR1 is ENHRY, CDR2 SYGVKD. CDR3 size: 13 residues. V was clipped by 9 bases and J by 1 base; unmatched bases: 0. CDR3: CAMGLAGTDTQYF. The CDR3 bases are TGTGCCATGGGACTAGCGGGCACAGATACGCAGTATTTT.

V gene TRBV9 combines with J gene TRBJ2-7; 7 bases map to TRBD2. The V gene's germline CDR1 is SGDLS and CDR2 YYNGEE. The junction had 7 bases not matched to a gene; V was cut back by 0 bases and J by 4 bases. The CDR3 has 15 amino acids. In DNA form, the CDR3 reads TGTGCCAGCAGCGTAGATGGCGGGAGAAGTTACGAGCAGTACTTC. The encoded protein is CASSVDGGRSYEQYF.

CDR3 nucleotide sequence: TGTGCCATCGGGCGGGCCTCCTACGAGCAGTACTTC. Residues: CAIGRASYEQYF. The chain is built from TRBV10-3 and TRBJ2-7; TRBD2 might be the D (5 bases). V was pared by 8 bases and J by 0 bases, with 8 bases between. Germline CDR1 and CDR2: ENHRY and SYGVKD. The CDR3 runs to 12 residues.

V usage is TRBV9 and J usage is TRBJ2-7, with 9 bases aligning to TRBD1. This CDR3 spans 15 amino acids. The germline gives CDR1 SGDLS, CDR2 YYNGEE. The J segment lost 2 bases and the V segment lost 1 base, leaving 4 bases of the junction unmatched. CDR3 amino acids: CASSVTGTGTYEQYF. CDR3 bases: TGTGCCAGCAGCGTAACCGGGACAGGGACCTACGAGCAGTACTTC.

The chain employs TRBV28 and TRBJ1-2; a weak D match, TRBD1 (5 bases). Germline V CDR1 and CDR2: MDHEN, SYDVKM. Trimming left V 8 bases short and J 7 bases short, with 14 bases between. The CDR3 covers 12 residues. CDR3 amino acids: CASEPGGSGYTF. CDR3 DNA sequence: TGTGCCAGCGAGCCGGGGGGATCTGGCTACACCTTC.